This TCR beta chain was recorded in a study of blood T cell repertoires in COVID-19. Overall study: PBMCs, B-cell-depleted T cells, or T cells provided the cDNA or gDNA that made up the material.

Using immunoSEQ multiplex PCR, the repertoire was profiled, and TCRdb retains in-frame clones only, with some absent. The table includes about 370,000 clones, approximately 89% detected once. Germline CDR1 and CDR2: LGHNA and YSLEER. This CDR3 has 12 residues. V gave up 1 base and J gave up 9 bases, with 8 bases separating them. The genes are TRBV4-3 and TRBJ2-3; no clear D gene. Source material: peripheral blood. The TCR originated in a woman younger than 45 with COVID-19, enrolled during active disease. CDR3 residues: CASSQVLGTQYF. CDR3 bases: TGCGCCAGCAGCCAAGTGCTTGGCACGCAGTATTTT.